This T cell receptor beta chain was obtained from a study of beta chain features in type 1 diabetes. Across the whole study: All of the samples together had roughly 110 million sorted cells examined.

Donors contributed one heparinised blood draw apiece, averaging about 120 mL. CD4+ naive, central memory, regulatory and stem cell-like memory subsets were isolated by sorting on CD45RO/CCR7/CD25/CD127/CD95/CD27. The table lists this clone with a few counts. Sequencing targeted expressed TCRB transcripts, as all isolated RNA had been reverse transcribed. Repertoires were generated with immunoSEQ multiplex PCR, while TCRdb's copy carries only in-frame clones and drops some. The sample yields roughly 450,000 clones, approximately 10% seen once. The CDR3 loop spans 15 amino acids. V dropped 6 bases and J dropped 9; count of bases not matched to a gene: 10. Germline V gene lookup returns CDR1 ENHRY and CDR2 SYGVKD.

The sequenced sample consisted of naive CD4+ T cells from blood. The chain links TRBV10-3 to TRBJ2-1, with 11 bases fitting TRBD2. This TCR was recovered from a woman in her late teens or twenties in good health. This CDR3 is CAIRQTSGSGSEQFF. The CDR3 DNA reads as TGTGCCATCAGGCAAACTAGCGGGAGCGGTTCTGAGCAGTTCTTC.